The sequence of this TCR beta chain was determined in a study of cytomegalovirus exposure and HLA in healthy donors. General study findings and limits: Relative to the roughly 700-donor mean, N-insertions were reportedly fewer in an Asian-associated ancestry cluster in a later analysis. The study designated about 160 TCR beta chains cytomegalovirus-associated.

This clone was observed a few times. Its specificity is not known. The primer mix had 60 Vbeta and 13 Jbeta primers. TCRdb's table, derived via immunoSEQ multiplex PCR, lists solely in-frame clones and lacks some. The sample has under 150,000 clones, approximately 75% seen once. Per germline, CDR1 MNHEY and CDR2 SMNVEV (reference sequence). The CDR3 is made up of 15 amino acids. Trimming cost V 1 base and J 8 bases, with 14 bases left between them. The sequenced sample consisted of PBMCs. The TCR sequence derives from a man in his fifties or sixties in good health and CMV-seropositive. The gene calls are TRBV27 and TRBJ2-2; D not certain. As DNA, the CDR3 is TGTGCCAGCAGTTTATTCAGGAAAACCCCGGGGGAGCTGTTTTTT. Protein: CASSLFRKTPGELFF.